This T cell receptor (beta chain) appears in the sequencing data of a study of cytomegalovirus exposure and HLA in healthy donors. The germline V gene encodes CDR1 MDHEN and CDR2 SYDVKM. This CDR3 has 15 residues. The V gene lost 1 base and the J gene lost 4 bases, with 8 bases spanning the gap. PCR primers comprised 60 Vbeta and 13 Jbeta primers. Per the study methods: Later analysis identified approximately 80 million unique TCR beta chains, about 11 million shared. Measured with immunoSEQ multiplex PCR; TCRdb has only the in-frame clones, and not every one. V, J and clone size were drawn from that table, and D and trimming were deduced from the DNA. There are 150,000 or so clones in the sample, with under 2.5% held by the top ten.

The V gene is TRBV28, the J gene TRBJ2-6; no firm D call. The receptor's source is a woman younger than 35 in good health and CMV-seronegative. The sequencing input was PBMCs. For the CDR3, the DNA is TGTGCCAGCAGTTTATTTATGGCAGGGGCCAACGTCCTGACTTTC. Translated, it gives CASSLFMAGANVLTF.